This entry lists 24 T cell receptor beta chains sequenced from one sample in a study of blood T cell repertoires in COVID-19. TCRdb keeps only in-frame clones here, not all; method: immunoSEQ multiplex PCR. Among roughly 93,000 clones listed, 81% were seen once. The sequencing input was peripheral blood. These receptors originate from an elderly woman with acute or convalescent COVID-19.

The chain combines TRBV5-1 with TRBJ1-5, with 8 positions matching TRBD1. The CDR3 runs 14 residues. V was clipped by 4 bases and J by 9 bases; unmatched bases: 9. CDR1 SGHRS and CDR2 YFSETQ come from the germline V gene. The CDR3 spells CASSPGTGIRPQHF. The CDR3 nucleotides read TGCGCCAGCAGCCCCGGGACAGGAATTCGGCCCCAGCATTTT.

The rearrangement links TRBV28 to TRBJ2-3, with 13 bases lining up with TRBD2. The CDR3 runs 19 residues. CDR1 and CDR2 from the germline V gene are MDHEN and SYDVKM. V shed 5 bases and J 0 bases; nucleotides not matched to a gene: 11. The CDR3 reads CASSKTLGLAGSSTDTQYF. The CDR3 nucleotides read TGTGCCAGCAGTAAAACCCTGGGACTAGCGGGGTCAAGCACAGATACGCAGTATTTT.

The CDR3 loop reads CASSLAAGNYGYTF. The CDR3 DNA is TGTGCCAGCAGCTTGGCGGCGGGGAACTATGGCTACACCTTC. V is TRBV5-6 and J is TRBJ1-2, with no clear D. Germline V gene lookup returns CDR1 SGHDT and CDR2 YYEEEE. V lost 0 bases to trimming and J lost 2 bases, with 8 bases between them. CDR3 length: 14 amino acids.

This clone has more than one count but fewer than ten. V gene TRBV7-2 combines with J gene TRBJ1-5; no reliable D call. The germline gives CDR1 SGHTA, CDR2 FQGNSA. The V and J ends lost 7 bases and 0 bases respectively, with 13 bases between them. The CDR3 loop spans 15 amino acids. DNA of the CDR3: TGTGCCAGCAACCCCGGCGGGCTTAGCAATCAGCCCCAGCATTTT. This translates into CASNPGGLSNQPQHF.

V and J are TRBV11-1 and TRBJ2-1; D is possibly TRBD2 (6 bases). Between the trimmed V and J ends, which lost 2 bases and 6 bases, there was a span of 14 bases. This CDR3 region has 15 residues. From germline, CDR1 is SGHAT and CDR2 FQDESV (reference sequence). The CDR3 nucleotides read TGTGCCAGCAGCTTACGGTGGGAGGCCGCCAATGAGCAGTTCTTC. Its translation is CASSLRWEAANEQFF.

V gene TRBV29-1 combines with J gene TRBJ2-7; 7 bases are a match to TRBD1. CDR1 SQVTM and CDR2 ANQGSEA come from the germline V gene. Unmatched junction bases numbered 6, after V lost 1 base and J lost 3 bases. This CDR3 region has 14 residues. Here the CDR3 reads CSVEGTTGYYEQYF. In nucleotides, the CDR3 is TGCAGCGTTGAAGGTACGACAGGGTACTACGAGCAGTACTTC.

This chain links TRBV15 with TRBJ1-3, with a possible D match to TRBD1 (6 bases). Germline assignment: CDR1 LNHNV and CDR2 YYDKDF (reference sequence). The CDR3 loop spans 14 amino acids. The V and J ends lost 0 bases and 11 bases respectively, with 14 bases between them. Here the CDR3 DNA reads TGTGCCACCAGCAGAGAGGCAGGGGCTCGAGCCATATATTTT. It codes for CATSREAGARAIYF.

This chain uses TRBV19 with TRBJ1-5; D is perhaps TRBD1 (5 bases). Trimming cost V 8 bases and J 3 bases, with 11 bases left between them. This CDR3 spans 13 amino acids. CDR1 is LNHDA, CDR2 SQIVND, per germline (reference sequence). CDR3 amino acids: CASPSRVNQPQHF. CDR3 in DNA: TGTGCCAGTCCCAGCAGGGTCAATCAGCCCCAGCATTTT.

CDR3 sequence reads: CASSITGGGELFF. CDR3 nucleotide sequence: TGTGCCAGCAGCATTACCGGGGGCGGGGAGCTGTTTTTT. This rearrangement joins TRBV6-1 to TRBJ2-2, with D perhaps matching TRBD2 (6 bases). Germline loops: CDR1 MNHNS, CDR2 SASEGT. V was trimmed by 6 bases and J by 7 bases, leaving 12 bases between them. CDR3 length equals 13 residues.

J is TRBJ1-2 and V is TRBV5-1; possibly TRBD1 for D (5 bases). There are 15 residues in the CDR3. CDR1 is SGHRS, CDR2 YFSETQ, per germline. Between the trimmed V and J ends, which lost 6 bases and 3 bases, there was a span of 18 bases. The chain's CDR3 is CASTPRQSSDYGYTF. CDR3 sequence (DNA): TGCGCCAGCACCCCTCGACAGAGCTCTGACTATGGCTACACCTTC.

The genes are TRBV11-2 and TRBJ2-1; a possible D gene is TRBD1 (5 bases). CDR1 and CDR2 from the germline V gene are SGHAT and FQNNGV. V lost 2 bases and J 13 bases, leaving 12 bases between the germline ends. This CDR3 region has 12 residues. The CDR3 spells CASSLTGYAQFF. CDR3 bases: TGTGCCAGCAGCTTAACAGGTTATGCCCAGTTCTTC. Drawing the rest from reference TRBV11-2 and TRBJ2-1, the complete variable domain is EAGVAQSPRYKIIEKRQSVAFWCNPISGHATLYWYQQILGQGPKLLIQFQNNGVVDDSQLPKDRFSAERLKGVDSTLKIQPAKLEDSAVYLCASSLTGYAQFFGPGTRLTVL.

The chain is built from TRBV2 and TRBJ1-4; maybe TRBD1 (6 bases). The CDR3 runs 14 residues. CDR1 is SNHLY, CDR2 FYNNEI, per germline. V lost 5 bases, J lost 7 bases, and 14 bases lay in between. The CDR3 protein is CASSLRQGSEKLFF. The CDR3 nucleotides are TGTGCCAGCAGTCTGCGGCAGGGGAGTGAAAAACTGTTTTTT. Full variable domain (missing parts from reference TRBV2 and TRBJ1-4): EPEVTQTPSHQVTQMGQEVILRCVPISNHLYFYWYRQILGQKVEFLVSFYNNEISEKSEIFDDQFSVERPDGSNFTLKIRSTKLEDSAMYFCASSLRQGSEKLFFGSGTQLSVL.

The rearrangement joins TRBV5-5 to TRBJ2-5, with 8 bases that match TRBD2. Germline V gives CDR1 SGHKS, CDR2 YYEKEE (reference sequence). This CDR3 contains 18 residues. V gave up 4 bases and J gave up 2 bases; unmatched junction bases: 16. CDR3 sequence: CASSPSGTSNFIQETQYF. CDR3 sequence (DNA): TGTGCCAGCAGCCCTTCCGGGACTAGTAACTTTATTCAAGAGACCCAGTACTTC.

The V call is TRBV7-9, the J call TRBJ1-5; D is uncertain. The CDR3 loop spans 12 amino acids. The V gene's germline CDR1 is SEHNR and CDR2 FQNEAQ (reference sequence). The V end was cut by 6 bases, the J end by 5 bases, with 8 bases between. The CDR3 reads CASSFLDQPQHF. CDR3 coding DNA: TGTGCCAGCAGTTTCCTCGATCAGCCCCAGCATTTT.

J is TRBJ1-1 and V is TRBV7-9, with D possibly matching TRBD1 (5 bases). With 7 bases removed from V and 0 bases from J, the gap between germline ends came to 15 bases. The CDR3 sequence is 15 residues long. The germline V gene encodes CDR1 SEHNR and CDR2 FQNEAQ (reference sequence). Here the CDR3 DNA reads TGTGCCAGCACACCAGGGAAAGGAGTGAACACTGAAGCTTTCTTT. This codes for CASTPGKGVNTEAFF.

V and J are TRBV7-9 and TRBJ2-5; the match to TRBD2 covers 13 bases. Germline lookup yields CDR1 SEHNR and CDR2 FQNEAQ (reference sequence). The CDR3 contains 17 residues. J was trimmed by 1 base and V by 5 bases; bases with no gene match: 7. As DNA, the CDR3 is TGTGCCAGCAGCCTTCGGACTAGCGGGGGCCTCCAAGAGACCCAGTACTTC. Protein product: CASSLRTSGGLQETQYF.

The chain joins TRBV28 to TRBJ1-2; D gene unclear. From germline, CDR1 is MDHEN and CDR2 SYDVKM. V lost 2 bases, J lost 10 bases, and 17 bases lay in between. The CDR3 length is 14 residues. The CDR3 sequence is CASSLVAATSLYTF. Here the CDR3 DNA reads TGTGCCAGCAGTTTAGTGGCGGCTACCTCGCTCTACACCTTC.

The chain is built from TRBV24-1 and TRBJ2-1, with D possibly matching TRBD1 (5 bases). The CDR3 contains 15 residues. Germline V CDR1 and CDR2: KGHDR, SFDVKD. Trimming stripped 3 bases from V and 4 bases from J, with 12 bases between. The CDR3 nucleotides read TGTGCCACCAGTGATCCCGGACAAATTTACAATGAGCAGTTCTTC. Its translation is CATSDPGQIYNEQFF.

The V call is TRBV28, the J call TRBJ2-3; 13 bases match TRBD2. CDR3 length: 15 amino acids. The germline CDR1 and CDR2 sequences are MDHEN and SYDVKM. The trim removed 6 bases at V and 7 bases at J, leaving 7 bases unmatched. CDR3 amino acids: CASSETSGGLNTQYF. The CDR3 nucleotides are TGTGCCAGCAGCGAGACTAGCGGGGGGTTGAATACGCAGTATTTT.

The chain uses TRBV5-1 and TRBJ1-2; 7 nucleotides align to TRBD1. Per germline, CDR1 SGHRS and CDR2 YFSETQ. The length of the CDR3 is 14 residues. Trimming took 2 bases from V and 6 from J; bases not matched to a gene: 7. The CDR3 is CASSFRDSQDGYTF. The CDR3 nucleotides read TGCGCCAGCAGCTTCCGGGACAGTCAAGATGGCTACACCTTC.

V usage is TRBV2 and J usage is TRBJ1-3; D remains ambiguous. Between the trimmed V and J ends, which lost 9 bases and 0 bases, there was a span of 9 bases. The CDR3 sequence is 13 residues long. In germline, CDR1 is SNHLY, CDR2 FYNNEI. As DNA, the CDR3 is TGTGCCAGTCGCCCCGGCTCTGGAAACACCATATATTTT. Encoded protein: CASRPGSGNTIYF.

The chain is built from TRBV19 and TRBJ1-6; no clear D. The length of the CDR3 is 14 residues. Trimming stripped 5 bases from V and 7 bases from J, with 12 bases between. Per the germline V gene, CDR1 is LNHDA and CDR2 is SQIVND (reference sequence). The CDR3 loop reads CASSSGSNNSPLHF. In DNA, the CDR3 is TGTGCCAGTAGTTCAGGTTCGAACAATTCACCCCTCCACTTT.

The rearrangement links TRBV28 to TRBJ2-1; possibly TRBD1 for D (7 bases). This CDR3 is built from 16 residues. Germline V gene data show CDR1 as MDHEN and CDR2 as SYDVKM. With 5 bases removed from V and 2 bases from J, the gap between germline ends came to 16 bases. CDR3 protein: CASSVPGGPAYNEQFF. The CDR3 DNA sequence: TGTGCCAGCAGTGTACCAGGGGGGCCAGCCTACAATGAGCAGTTCTTC. Based on the CDR3 plus reference TRBV28 and TRBJ2-1, the full variable domain is DVKVTQSSRYLVKRTGEKVFLECVQDMDHENMFWYRQDPGLGLRLIYFSYDVKMKEKGDIPEGYSVSREKKERFSLILESASTNQTSMYLCASSVPGGPAYNEQFFGPGTRLTVL.

For this clone: The identical CDR3 is also encoded by other nucleotide sequences in the sample. The V and J genes are TRBV28 and TRBJ1-5; D remains unclear. CDR3 length: 13 residues. Germline lookup yields CDR1 MDHEN and CDR2 SYDVKM. V was cut by 8 bases and J by 0 bases, with 8 bases left in between. CDR3 sequence (DNA): TGTGCCAGCCGCCCGGGTAGCAATCAGCCCCAGCATTTT. It encodes CASRPGSNQPQHF.